This T cell receptor beta chain originates from a study of blood T cell repertoires in COVID-19 (dated by TCRdb to about 2020). For context, the study as a whole: Samples covering the acute and convalescent phases of COVID-19 were provided by collaborators in the United States, Italy and Spain. Subjects who had been exposed to COVID-19, were actively infected with it, or had recovered from it provided the deeply sampled blood TCRbeta repertoires that made up the dataset. The repertoires were released in a freely available public database meant as a resource for research on the immune response to SARS-CoV-2. HLA class I and class II types, where available, came from metadata supplied by the sample provider rather than from assay-based typing. The material from the prospective study consisted of cDNA or gDNA derived from T cells, B-cell-depleted T cells, or PBMCs. Sample metadata almost always included a de-identified subject ID, COVID-19 status, age in years and sex. The samples were drawn from the first 160 participants of the ongoing ImmuneRACE study and from 1,254 subjects provided by 6 global collaborators.

TCRbeta CDR3 regions were amplified from genomic DNA by means of the immunoSEQ Assay, a bias-controlled multiplex PCR. The authors' analysis ran thus. Within the assay, amplification of reference gene primers was used to estimate how many nucleated cells each sample contained. To quantify the absolute abundance of each unique TCRbeta CDR3 rearrangement, sequence reads were collapsed and filtered. For each sample, productive Simpson clonality was calculated as the square root of Simpson's diversity index over productive rearrangements. TCRdb retrieved this table from immuneACCESS and kept in-frame rearrangements only. Not all clones are present; in checked studies, unresolved V genes account for under half, and no reason is known for the remainder. V and J calls and clone size are copied from that table; D and trimming were computed from the DNA. The sample has about 480,000 clones on record, roughly 88% of them singletons. In total, the top ten clones hold over 1.5% of the sample.

The sample holds a few counts of this clone. This receptor's antigen is unknown. No base-level quality is on record; no much larger clone is a single base apart. V and J are trimmed by 6 bases and 4 bases, and the gene matches miss 7 bases of the junction. The CDR3 starts with the cysteine, ends with the phenylalanine, and has 14 residues. Just CDR3 DNA is preserved here, 42 bases in frame from base 1. The germline V gene encodes CDR1 ENHRY and CDR2 SYGVKD. Participants in the prospective study were aged about 18 to 95 years, lived in 20 to 30 United States geographic areas, and enrolled through a virtual design. To assign participants to cohorts, the prospective study relied on clinical history that participants themselves reported in a screening survey and a study questionnaire. For ImmuneRACE Cohort 3, a participant was defined as recovered based on two consecutive negative NP/OP PCR tests, clearance by a healthcare professional, or resolution of symptoms. Each participant in the prospective study had whole blood, serum and a nasopharyngeal or oropharyngeal swab collected by mobile phlebotomists. Prospective study participants could optionally give additional blood draws and questionnaires over an approximately two-month period. Blood samples from the prospective study were shipped frozen or at room temperature prior to DNA extraction.

The paper as a whole reports these results and caveats: The amount of clinical and demographic metadata varied by source and participant and was provided uncurated.

The TCR sequence derives from a woman aged 40 to 50 who had recovered from COVID-19. The source material was PBMCs or T cells enriched from blood (not recorded which). The chain joins TRBV10-3 to TRBJ1-1; TRBD1 matches 8 bases in the middle. The CDR3 amino acid sequence is: CAISAGGVGTEAFF. The DNA sequence is as follows: TGTGCCATCAGCGCAGGGGGCGTCGGCACTGAAGCTTTCTTT.